The 20 T cell receptor beta chains below were found in one sample sequenced in a study of T cell responses to AZD1222 COVID-19 vaccine. Profiled with immunoSEQ multiplex PCR; TCRdb holds only in-frame clones, not every one. The sample records about 180,000 clones, around nine tenths being singletons. The input for sequencing was peripheral blood, taken 28 days after the second AZD1222 dose. All receptors derive from an adult who received the AZD1222 COVID-19 vaccine.

The chain joins TRBV7-2 to TRBJ2-2; TRBD2 aligns across 12 bases. Trimming took 5 bases from V and 5 from J; bases not matched to a gene: 6. The germline V gene has CDR1 SGHTA and CDR2 FQGNSA. The CDR3 extends over 16 amino acids. This CDR3 is CASSPTSGGGTGELFF. DNA of the CDR3: TGTGCCAGCAGCCCGACTAGCGGGGGAGGGACCGGGGAGCTGTTTTTT.

The chain carries TRBV18 and TRBJ1-1, with a tentative D call TRBD1 (6 bases). The ends were cut back, 6 bases at V and 7 bases at J, with 15 bases in the middle. The CDR3 loop spans 13 amino acids. Germline lookup yields CDR1 KGHSH and CDR2 LQKENI. CDR3 region: CASSQRGGGEAFF. As DNA, the CDR3 is TGTGCCAGCTCGCAAAGGGGGGGCGGTGAAGCTTTCTTT.

The CDR3 DNA sequence: TGCAGTGCTAGTCCCGGACTAGCTTCGAGCCAAGAGACCCAGTACTTC. Its protein product is CSASPGLASSQETQYF. This sequence joins TRBV20-1 and TRBJ2-5, with 8 positions matching TRBD2. Germline V gene data show CDR1 as DFQATT and CDR2 as SNEGSKA (reference sequence). The length of the CDR3 is 16 residues. Trimming at V came to 3 bases and at J to 1 base, leaving 10 bases not matched to a gene.

The rearrangement links TRBV7-7 to TRBJ1-1, with a weak D call TRBD1 (5 bases). The ends were cut back, 0 bases at V and 9 bases at J, with 26 bases in the middle. CDR1 is SSHAT and CDR2 is FNYEAQ in the germline V gene (reference sequence). CDR3 size: 18 residues. Here the CDR3 reads CASSLAVAVDSFKGKAFF. DNA of the CDR3: TGTGCCAGCAGCTTAGCCGTAGCCGTGGATAGTTTCAAGGGGAAAGCTTTCTTT.

The chain couples TRBV30 to TRBJ2-3; 11 nucleotides align to TRBD2. The ends lost 1 base at V and 5 bases at J; junction bases unmatched: 5. The germline CDR1 and CDR2 sequences are GTSNPN and SVGIG (reference sequence). The CDR3 sequence is 15 residues long. CDR3 amino acids: CAWSAFTSGRDTQYF. CDR3 nucleotides: TGTGCCTGGAGTGCCTTCACTAGCGGGAGAGATACGCAGTATTTT.

The V gene is TRBV9, the J gene TRBJ2-1, with TRBD2 matching 9 bases. Germline V lookup: CDR1 SGDLS, CDR2 YYNGEE. J lost 4 bases, V lost 2 bases, and 4 bases had no gene match. This CDR3 is built from 15 residues. The CDR3 sequence: CASSVSSGVYNEQFF. The CDR3 DNA sequence: TGTGCCAGCAGCGTTTCTAGCGGGGTATACAATGAGCAGTTCTTC.

The CDR3 here is CASSDEGNSPLHF. The CDR3 DNA reads TGTGCCAGCAGTGATGAGGGCAATTCACCCCTCCACTTT. The chain recombines TRBV2 with TRBJ1-6; no clear D. This CDR3 comprises 13 residues. Looked up from germline, CDR1 is SNHLY and CDR2 is FYNNEI. The V gene lost 3 bases and the J gene lost 7 bases, with 7 bases spanning the gap.

This clone appeared once. The chain carries TRBV18 and TRBJ2-5; the D is unclear. CDR3 length equals 13 residues. Germline CDR1 is KGHSH and CDR2 is LQKENI. Between the trimmed V and J ends, which lost 6 bases and 3 bases, there was a span of 11 bases. CDR3 nucleotide sequence: TGTGCCAGCTCCCGGACCGGAGAAGAGACCCAGTACTTC. Encoded protein: CASSRTGEETQYF.

This rearrangement joins TRBV30 to TRBJ2-2; maybe TRBD1 (6 bases). CDR1 is GTSNPN, CDR2 SVGIG, per germline (reference sequence). This CDR3 is built from 17 residues. V was cut by 1 base and J by 0 bases, with 15 bases left in between. CDR3 nucleotides: TGTGCCTGGAGTGCTAAGCAAGGACAGCCGAACACCGGGGAGCTGTTTTTT. It codes for CAWSAKQGQPNTGELFF.

The rearrangement joins TRBV19 to TRBJ1-2; TRBD1 is a possible D gene (5 bases). The CDR3 spans 13 residues. The V gene's germline CDR1 is LNHDA and CDR2 SQIVND (reference sequence). V was trimmed by 3 bases and J by 6 bases, leaving 11 bases between them. The chain's CDR3 is CASSIVRADGYTF. The CDR3 DNA is TGTGCCAGTAGTATCGTCAGGGCGGATGGCTACACCTTC.

The chain has TRBV7-3 and TRBJ2-3; TRBD2 might be the D (6 bases). V was shortened by 0 bases and J by 0 bases, with 16 bases between the two germline ends. Per germline, CDR1 SGHTA and CDR2 FQGTGA. This CDR3 comprises 18 residues. This CDR3 is CASSLTTAGLASTDTQYF. The CDR3 nucleotides are TGTGCCAGCAGCTTAACAACCGCGGGGCTAGCCAGCACAGATACGCAGTATTTT.

This clone came up once. This chain uses TRBV4-1 with TRBJ2-3, with TRBD1 matching 10 bases. V dropped 1 base and J dropped 2; count of bases not matched to a gene: 9. The CDR3 spans 18 residues. CDR1 is MGHRA, CDR2 YSYEKL, per germline. Here the CDR3 DNA reads TGCGCCAGCAGCCAAGTGGTCCGACAGGGGGCCCACACAGATACGCAGTATTTT. This translates into CASSQVVRQGAHTDTQYF.

V and J are TRBV12-3 or TRBV12-4 and TRBJ1-1, with 9 nucleotides matching TRBD1. V dropped 6 bases and J dropped 5; count of bases not matched to a gene: 4. The CDR3 covers 13 residues. Here the CDR3 reads CASRQQGATEAFF. Here the CDR3 DNA reads TGTGCCAGCAGGCAACAGGGGGCAACTGAAGCTTTCTTT.

The V and J genes are TRBV7-3 and TRBJ2-1, with D possibly matching TRBD2 (7 bases). The CDR3 runs 14 residues. Trimming shortened V by 11 bases and J by 4 bases, and 18 bases separated the two germline ends. Germline CDR1 reads SGHTA; CDR2 reads FQGTGA. The CDR3 protein is CAPTGRGAYNEQFF. The CDR3 DNA sequence: TGTGCCCCAACCGGCCGGGGGGCATACAATGAGCAGTTCTTC.

The chain couples TRBV5-4 to TRBJ2-7, with D tentatively TRBD1 or TRBD2 (5 bases each). CDR3 length: 18 residues. With 0 bases removed from V and 1 base from J, the gap between germline ends came to 20 bases. The V gene's germline CDR1 is SGHNT and CDR2 YYREEE (reference sequence). CDR3 amino acids: CASSLGGRSGDGSYEQYF. The DNA for the CDR3 is TGTGCCAGCAGCTTGGGGGGACGGTCAGGTGACGGTTCCTACGAGCAGTACTTC.

The chain links TRBV29-1 to TRBJ1-1; D unclear. The CDR3 runs to 13 residues. V was trimmed by 0 bases and J by 4 bases, leaving 9 bases between them. Germline lookup yields CDR1 SQVTM and CDR2 ANQGSEA. CDR3 sequence reads: CSVEEAQGTEAFF. In DNA form, the CDR3 reads TGCAGCGTTGAAGAGGCCCAAGGCACTGAAGCTTTCTTT.

The V gene is TRBV6-1, the J gene TRBJ1-1; D not resolved. CDR1 MNHNS and CDR2 SASEGT come from the germline V gene. CDR3 size: 14 residues. Trimming cost V 2 bases and J 0 bases, with 7 bases left between them. The CDR3 bases are TGTGCCAGCAGTGAATTAGGGATGAACACTGAAGCTTTCTTT. This encodes CASSELGMNTEAFF.

V is TRBV7-9 and J is TRBJ1-5, with D perhaps TRBD1 (5 bases). V shed 8 bases and J shed 2 bases, with 13 bases lying between them. Germline V CDR1 and CDR2: SEHNR, FQNEAQ (reference sequence). CDR3 size: 14 residues. As DNA, the CDR3 is TGTGCCAGCTCGGGGGTGGGTGGCAATCAGCCCCAGCATTTT. Translation gives CASSGVGGNQPQHF.

The chain couples TRBV5-6 to TRBJ1-2, with D hard to call. CDR1 and CDR2 (germline): SGHDT, YYEEEE. V gave up 0 bases and J gave up 2 bases, with 8 bases separating them. CDR3 length: 14 residues. CDR3 amino acids: CASSLGGPNYGYTF. For the CDR3, the DNA is TGTGCCAGCAGCTTGGGAGGGCCCAACTATGGCTACACCTTC.

This chain links TRBV30 with TRBJ2-3; 8 nucleotides match TRBD2. Germline V gene data show CDR1 as GTSNPN and CDR2 as SVGIG (reference sequence). V trimming: 5 bases; J trimming: 1 base; junction bases outside the gene matches: 17. The CDR3 loop spans 18 amino acids. The CDR3 DNA follows: TGTGCCTGGGGCCGGGGGGGATCCGGCACGAAACGCACAGATACGCAGTATTTT. This encodes CAWGRGGSGTKRTDTQYF.